These T cell receptor beta chains were read from a single sample in a study of T cell repertoires in cytomegalovirus infection. TCRdb reprocessed the reads with MiXCR, giving one entry per CDR3 protein. The sample carries some 600,000 distinct CDR3 sequences, 24% recorded once. The specimen was CD8+ T cells from PBMCs. The receptors come from a human donor in good health (CMV status not recorded). Some clones in this sample may be carry-over from other donors' samples. CDR3s include the opening cysteine and the closing phenylalanine or tryptophan. Fields, in order: clone size, J gene, V gene, D gene, CDR3 protein, CDR3 DNA. D genes are given only for firm matches. Expanded clones are given a class, and other clones once, few, many or no size at all.

few,TRBJ2-5,TRBV5-1,TRBD1,CASSPRDRGFETQYF,TGCGCCAGCAGCCCACGGGACAGGGGCTTCGAGACCCAGTACTTC
many,TRBJ1-1,TRBV7-6,-,CASSFGTATEAFF,TGTGCCAGCAGCTTCGGGACGGCCACTGAAGCTTTCTTT
-,TRBJ1-1,TRBV12-3/TRBV12-4,-,CASRRGAMNTEAFF,TGTGCCAGCAGAAGGGGGGCGATGAACACTGAAGCTTTCTTT
few,TRBJ2-1,TRBV20-1,TRBD2,CSAGEGRPVSYNEQFF,TGCAGTGCTGGGGAGGGGCGCCCTGTCTCCTACAATGAGCAGTTCTTC
-,TRBJ2-2,TRBV9,-,CASTVGGGASGELFF,TGTGCCAGCACGGTAGGGGGGGGGGCCTCCGGGGAGCTGTTTTTT
-,TRBJ1-2,TRBV27,-,CASSFGGSLYGYTF,TGTGCCAGCAGTTTTGGTGGGAGTCTTTATGGCTACACCTTC
-,TRBJ1-2,TRBV2,TRBD1,CATYRGIGSYGYTF,TGTGCCACCTACAGGGGGATAGGGTCCTATGGCTACACCTTC
-,TRBJ2-1,TRBV7-9,-,CASSIPGPNNEQFF,TGTGCCAGCAGCATACCGGGACCAAACAATGAGCAGTTCTTC
-,TRBJ1-1,TRBV4-2,-,CASSQDQRSQDEAFF,TGTGCCAGCAGCCAAGATCAGCGGAGCCAGGACGAAGCTTTCTTT
few,TRBJ1-2,TRBV7-9,-,CAQQTEGGDYGYTF,TGTGCCCAGCAGACGGAAGGGGGGGACTATGGCTACACCTTC
few,TRBJ1-5,TRBV28,-,CASSLAPREPQHF,TGTGCCAGCAGTTTGGCCCCTCGGGAGCCCCAGCATTTT
many,TRBJ1-1,TRBV25-1,-,CASSGSEAFF,TGTGCCAGCAGTGGGAGTGAAGCTTTCTTT
-,TRBJ2-3,TRBV6-2/TRBV6-3,TRBD2,CASSLTRLAGSTDTQYF,TGTGCCAGCAGTTTAACCCGACTAGCGGGGAGCACAGATACGCAGTATTTT
-,TRBJ2-3,TRBV7-9,TRBD2,CASAARELAGASTTDTQYF,TGTGCCAGCGCCGCACGGGAACTAGCGGGGGCCTCTACCACAGATACGCAGTATTTT
many,TRBJ2-1,TRBV6-2/TRBV6-3,-,CASSYALYNEQFF,TGTGCCAGCAGTTACGCTCTCTACAATGAGCAGTTCTTC
many,TRBJ1-1,TRBV7-8,-,CASSLGGRPTEAFF,TGTGCCAGCAGCTTAGGGGGAAGGCCCACTGAAGCTTTCTTT
few,TRBJ2-5,TRBV6-1,-,CASSENEVFRVKETQYF,TGTGCCAGCAGCGAAAACGAGGTATTCAGGGTAAAAGAGACCCAGTACTTC
many,TRBJ2-6,TRBV12-5,-,CASGLVGGPGANVLTF,TGTGCTAGTGGTTTGGTCGGGGGGCCAGGGGCCAACGTCCTGACTTTC
many,TRBJ1-3,TRBV7-2,-,CASSSEGGSGNTIYF,TGTGCCAGCAGCTCTGAAGGGGGGAGTGGAAACACCATATATTTT
few,TRBJ2-1,TRBV13,-,CASSLDVNMLGYNEQFF,TGTGCCAGCAGCTTAGATGTAAATATGTTGGGATACAATGAGCAGTTCTTC
many,TRBJ1-5,TRBV6-2/TRBV6-3,-,CASSYSSDYQPQHF,TGTGCCAGCAGTTACTCATCGGATTATCAGCCCCAGCATTTT
many,TRBJ1-5,TRBV7-2,TRBD1,CASSLGGDRGLYSNQPQHF,TGTGCCAGCAGCTTAGGCGGGGACAGGGGATTGTATAGCAATCAGCCCCAGCATTTT
few,TRBJ2-1,TRBV12-5,TRBD2,CASGLVRLQLAGGSSSYNEQFF,TGTGCTAGTGGTTTGGTACGTCTTCAACTAGCGGGGGGTTCTAGCTCCTACAATGAGCAGTTCTTC
-,TRBJ1-1,TRBV4-3,-,CASSQDERGNTEAFF,TGCGCCAGCAGCCAAGACGAGAGGGGTAACACTGAAGCTTTCTTT
few,TRBJ1-5,TRBV27,TRBD1,CASSLSGDRVIHQPQHF,TGTGCCAGCAGTTTATCGGGGGACAGGGTCATCCATCAGCCCCAGCATTTT
-,TRBJ2-5,TRBV13,TRBD1,CASSTLRDREETQYF,TGTGCCAGCAGCACGCTACGGGACAGAGAAGAGACCCAGTACTTC
many,TRBJ1-3,TRBV7-8,-,CASSLGTTSGNTIYF,TGTGCCAGCAGCTTAGGGACAACCTCTGGAAACACCATATATTTT
few,TRBJ2-4,TRBV12-3/TRBV12-4,-,CASSLLLYLGIQYF,TGTGCCAGCAGTTTACTACTTTACCTCGGTATTCAGTACTTC
-,TRBJ1-2,TRBV7-3,-,CASSLGDGLSGANCGYTF,TGTGCCAGCAGCTTGGGGGACGGGCTATCCGGAGCTAACTGTGGCTACACCTTC
few,TRBJ2-1,TRBV2,-,CATTPGVPYNEQFF,TGTGCCACCACACCGGGGGTGCCCTACAATGAGCAGTTCTTC
-,TRBJ2-5,TRBV20-1,-,CSAHRPGSQETQYF,TGCAGTGCTCACCGGCCAGGGAGCCAAGAGACCCAGTACTTC
-,TRBJ1-1,TRBV6-5,-,CASWQYTEAFF,TGTGCCAGCTGGCAGTACACTGAAGCTTTCTTT
few,TRBJ2-1,TRBV27,-,CASTKGTEQFF,TGTGCCAGCACCAAAGGGACGGAGCAGTTCTTC
many,TRBJ1-1,TRBV7-2,-,CASSLAPGGNTEAFF,TGTGCCAGCAGCTTAGCCCCCGGGGGGAACACTGAAGCTTTCTTT
-,TRBJ1-6,TRBV12-3/TRBV12-4,TRBD1,CASSWGTDNSPLHF,TGTGCCAGCAGCTGGGGGACAGATAATTCACCCCTCCACTTT
few,TRBJ1-5,TRBV2,-,CATQAAGYANQPQHF,TGTGCCACCCAAGCGGCGGGCTATGCCAATCAGCCCCAGCATTTT
-,TRBJ2-1,TRBV4-1,TRBD2,CASSQVDGGGAYNEQFF,TGCGCCAGCAGCCAAGTAGACGGCGGGGGGGCCTACAATGAGCAGTTCTTC
few,TRBJ2-2,TRBV28,TRBD2,CASIVGAASGGNTGELFF,TGTGCCAGCATCGTCGGTGCTGCTAGCGGGGGGAACACCGGGGAGCTGTTTTTT
few,TRBJ1-4,TRBV28,-,CASSPHQRVYGEKLFF,TGTGCCAGCAGTCCCCACCAAAGGGTGTATGGTGAAAAACTGTTTTTT
-,TRBJ1-2,TRBV10-3,-,CAISERQFQGNAYGYTF,TGTGCCATCAGTGAGCGGCAGTTCCAGGGGAATGCCTATGGCTACACCTTC
once,TRBJ2-1,TRBV11-3,-,CACSSRPDEQFF,TGTGCCTGCAGTTCCCGCCCCGATGAGCAGTTCTTC
-,TRBJ2-3,TRBV9,-,CASSAEGDSRDTQYF,TGTGCCAGCAGCGCGGAGGGGGATTCGCGGGATACGCAGTATTTT
many,TRBJ1-1,TRBV6-5,-,CASSYAGPPAFF,TGTGCCAGCAGTTACGCAGGACCGCCGGCTTTCTTT
-,TRBJ2-1,TRBV2,-,CASMEGVYNEQFF,TGTGCCAGCATGGAGGGGGTCTACAATGAGCAGTTCTTC
many,TRBJ2-1,TRBV7-9,-,CASSLVVSSYNEQFF,TGTGCCAGCAGCTTAGTAGTCTCCTCCTACAATGAGCAGTTCTTC
many,TRBJ2-2,TRBV7-8,-,CASSLLGTGELFF,TGTGCCAGCAGCTTACTTGGAACCGGGGAGCTGTTTTTT
-,TRBJ1-1,TRBV28,TRBD1,CVSSHGQGGTEAFF,TGTGTCAGCAGCCATGGACAGGGTGGGACTGAAGCTTTCTTT
-,TRBJ2-5,TRBV6-6,-,CASSLNVQETQYF,TGTGCCAGCAGCCTCAATGTCCAAGAGACCCAGTACTTC
once,TRBJ2-7,TRBV14,-,CASSHRAGEQYF,TGTGCCAGCAGCCACCGGGCAGGAGAGCAGTACTTC